A single sample is the source of the 16 T cell receptor beta chains below, sequenced in a study of shared clonotypes between healthy human individuals. Generated by immunoSEQ multiplex PCR, the TCRdb table keeps only in-frame clones and is missing some. The sample holds more than 900,000 clones; roughly 74% are singletons and the top ten take 0.5% to 0.65%. Input material: memory CD4+ T cells from PBMCs. Sample subset: CD45RA-negative fraction. All receptors derive from a young man in good health. Some clones in this sample may be carry-over from other donors' samples.

This clone was picked up many times. Other DNA sequences of this sample code for an identical CDR3. This rearrangement joins TRBV7-9 to TRBJ1-3; D not certain. Germline lookup yields CDR1 SEHNR and CDR2 FQNEAQ (reference sequence). This CDR3 contains 15 residues. Trimming left V 11 bases short and J 0 bases short, with 17 bases between. The DNA for the CDR3 is TGTGCCGTGGCCGGAGGTCTGTTCTCTGGAAACACCATATATTTT. It specifies CAVAGGLFSGNTIYF.

This clone has just a few counts. The chain uses TRBV4-2 and TRBJ2-7, with 9 bases matching TRBD2. J was trimmed by 6 bases and V by 0 bases; bases with no gene match: 6. This CDR3 contains 15 residues. CDR1 and CDR2 from the germline V gene are LGHNA and YNFKEQ. The CDR3 loop is CASSQDRGSGSEQYF. The DNA of the CDR3 is TGTGCCAGCAGCCAAGATAGGGGTAGCGGGAGCGAGCAGTACTTC.

In regard to this clone: At one boundary the junction diverges from the germline segment, which might be a read error. This chain uses TRBV9 with TRBJ1-1, with D hard to call. The CDR3 spans 14 residues. Per the germline V gene, CDR1 is SGDLS and CDR2 is YYNGEE. In nucleotides, the CDR3 is TGTGCCAGCAGCGTTATGGAAGGGAACGCTGAAGCTTTCTTT. Its translation is CASSVMEGNAEAFF.

This sequence joins TRBV27 and TRBJ1-1, with TRBD1 identical over 11 bases. Germline CDR1 MNHEY, CDR2 SMNVEV (reference sequence). The ends lost 1 base at V and 1 base at J; junction bases unmatched: 5. The CDR3 has 17 residues. The chain's CDR3 is CASSLFPGQGGNTEAFF. CDR3 DNA: TGTGCCAGCAGTTTATTTCCGGGACAGGGGGGGAACACTGAAGCTTTCTTT.

This clone is a singleton in its sample. V and J are TRBV11-3 and TRBJ2-1, with 8 bases identical to TRBD1. Trimming took 5 bases from V and 1 from J; bases not matched to a gene: 4. CDR3 size: 15 residues. Germline V gene sequence: CDR1 SGHNT, CDR2 YENEEA. The CDR3 DNA is TGTGCCAGCAGCGATGGACAGGGATCCTACAATGAGCAGTTCTTC. It codes for CASSDGQGSYNEQFF.

This clone was seen just once. The gene calls are TRBV7-7 and TRBJ2-2; tentative D call: TRBD2 (6 bases). Germline CDR1 and CDR2: SSHAT and FNYEAQ (reference sequence). This CDR3 comprises 12 residues. V lost 6 bases and J lost 5, with 7 bases in between. Here the CDR3 reads CASREGTGELFF. DNA for the CDR3: TGTGCCAGCAGGGAGGGTACCGGGGAGCTGTTTTTT.

V and J are TRBV5-8 and TRBJ2-5; TRBD2 agrees at 8 bases. The CDR3 runs 15 residues. Germline lookup yields CDR1 SGHTS and CDR2 YDEGEE. The V segment lost 0 bases and the J segment 2 bases; nucleotides outside the gene matches: 3. The CDR3 DNA sequence: TGTGCCAGCAGCTTGGTTGCGGGAGGACAAGAGACCCAGTACTTC. Residues: CASSLVAGGQETQYF.

This CDR3 reads CASSWKGREGHIQYF. CDR3 nucleotides: TGTGCCAGCAGCTGGAAGGGACGGGAGGGTCACATTCAGTACTTC. This chain connects TRBV7-2 to TRBJ2-4; 8 nucleotides align to TRBD2. The CDR3 has 15 amino acids. The V and J ends lost 4 bases and 8 bases, in that order; junction bases with no gene match: 10. The germline CDR1 and CDR2 sequences are SGHTA and FQGNSA.

The chain joins TRBV18 to TRBJ1-5; the D is unclear. Germline CDR1 KGHSH, CDR2 LQKENI. This CDR3 region has 15 residues. V was shortened by 2 bases and J by 0 bases, with 8 bases between the two germline ends. The CDR3 is CASSPATYSNQPQHF. CDR3 nucleotides: TGTGCCAGCTCACCAGCAACTTATAGCAATCAGCCCCAGCATTTT.

This rearrangement joins TRBV9 to TRBJ1-2, with 7 bases lining up with TRBD1. The CDR3 has 17 amino acids. Germline V gene data show CDR1 as SGDLS and CDR2 as YYNGEE. V gave up 4 bases and J gave up 7 bases; unmatched junction bases: 19. The CDR3, as DNA: TGTGCCAGCAGCCCACGACAGGGTGGACTCTTGAGGGGTGGCTACACCTTC. Translating gives CASSPRQGGLLRGGYTF.

This clone was recorded a few times. V and J are TRBV7-3 and TRBJ2-1, with TRBD1 matching 7 bases. This CDR3 contains 15 residues. The V segment lost 2 bases and the J segment 8 bases; nucleotides outside the gene matches: 9. CDR1 and CDR2 (germline): SGHTA, FQGTGA. This CDR3 is CASSLQGDRKDEQFF. DNA for the CDR3: TGTGCCAGCAGCTTACAGGGGGATCGGAAGGATGAGCAGTTCTTC.

The chain joins TRBV18 to TRBJ2-5, with D maybe TRBD2 (6 bases). CDR1 and CDR2 (germline): KGHSH, LQKENI. V shed 1 base and J shed 3 bases, with 15 bases lying between them. CDR3 length: 16 residues. As DNA, the CDR3 is TGTGCCAGCTCACCACTGGGCGTCGGGAGAGAAGAGACCCAGTACTTC. Translated: CASSPLGVGREETQYF.

The chain recombines TRBV5-1 with TRBJ2-2; D is possibly TRBD1 or TRBD2 (5 bases each). The CDR3 sequence is 15 residues long. Germline CDR1 reads SGHRS; CDR2 reads YFSETQ. The ends were cut back, 3 bases at V and 5 bases at J, with 14 bases in the middle. CDR3 coding DNA: TGCGCCAGCAGCTGGGGACGGATTTCGACCGGGGAGCTGTTTTTT. It yields the protein CASSWGRISTGELFF.

In regard to this clone: Distinct nucleotide sequences in the sample also encode this CDR3. V and J are TRBV7-9 and TRBJ1-1, with D perhaps matching TRBD1 (5 bases). This CDR3 spans 13 amino acids. V shed 2 bases and J shed 5 bases, with 9 bases lying between them. Looked up from germline, CDR1 is SEHNR and CDR2 is FQNEAQ (reference sequence). Here the CDR3 DNA reads TGTGCCAGCAGCTTACAGGGTGGGACTGAAGCTTTCTTT. Translation: CASSLQGGTEAFF. The full variable domain, in which reference TRBV7-9 and TRBJ1-1 provide the parts outside the CDR3, is DTGVSQNPRHKITKRGQNVTFRCDPISEHNRLYWYRQTLGQGPEFLTYFQNEAQLEKSRLLSDRFSAERPKGSFSTLEIQRTEQGDSAMYLCASSLQGGTEAFFGQGTRLTVV.

This clone has more than one count but fewer than ten. This sequence joins TRBV25-1 and TRBJ2-2; possible D gene TRBD1, 6 bases. V lost 5 bases, J lost 0 bases, and 10 bases lay in between. This CDR3 is 15 amino acids long. CDR1 MGHDK and CDR2 SYGVNS come from the germline V gene. The CDR3 loop is CASSRQVANTGELFF. The CDR3 DNA sequence: TGTGCCAGCAGTAGACAGGTGGCGAACACCGGGGAGCTGTTTTTT.

The chain couples TRBV7-3 to TRBJ2-2; TRBD2 aligns across 13 bases. Germline V CDR1 and CDR2: SGHTA, FQGTGA. This CDR3 has 16 amino acids. V was pared by 5 bases and J by 5 bases, with 5 bases of the junction left unmatched. The CDR3 here is CASSPGLAGWTGELFF. In nucleotides, the CDR3 is TGTGCCAGCAGCCCGGGACTAGCGGGATGGACCGGGGAGCTGTTTTTT.